Below, one TCR beta chain is given with its context. Using immunoSEQ multiplex PCR, the repertoire was profiled, and TCRdb retains in-frame clones only, with some absent. The sample carries approximately 190,000 clones, 84% recorded once. The CDR3 sequence is 16 residues long. CDR1 and CDR2 (germline): MNHEY, SMNVEV (reference sequence). The ends lost 4 bases at V and 0 bases at J; junction bases unmatched: 7. These data are taken from a study of blood T cell repertoires in COVID-19. The sequence was collected from a woman aged 25 to 39 who had been exposed to COVID-19. The rearrangement uses TRBV27 and TRBJ2-5; 8 nucleotides match TRBD2. Sequences were obtained from PBMCs or T cells enriched from blood (not recorded which). CDR3 DNA sequence: TGTGCCAGCAGTTCGAGTAGCGGGGCGTACCAAGAGACCCAGTACTTC. Protein: CASSSSSGAYQETQYF.